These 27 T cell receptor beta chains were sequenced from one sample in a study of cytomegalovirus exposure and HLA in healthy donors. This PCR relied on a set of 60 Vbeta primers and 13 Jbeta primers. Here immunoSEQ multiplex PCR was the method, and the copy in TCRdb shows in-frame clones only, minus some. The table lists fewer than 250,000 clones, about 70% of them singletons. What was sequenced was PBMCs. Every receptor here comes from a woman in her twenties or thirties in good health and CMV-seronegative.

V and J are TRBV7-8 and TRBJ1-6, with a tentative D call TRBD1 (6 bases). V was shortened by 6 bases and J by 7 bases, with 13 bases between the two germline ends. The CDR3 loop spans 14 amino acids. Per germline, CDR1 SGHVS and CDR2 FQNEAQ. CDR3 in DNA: TGTGCCAGCAGTGCCCAAGGGGGAAATTCACCCCTCCACTTT. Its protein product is CASSAQGGNSPLHF. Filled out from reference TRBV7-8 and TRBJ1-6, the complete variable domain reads GAGVSQSPRYKVAKRGQDVALRCDPISGHVSLFWYQQALGQGPEFLTYFQNEAQLDKSGLPSDRFFAERPEGSVSTLKIQRTQQEDSAVYLCASSAQGGNSPLHFGNGTRLTVT.

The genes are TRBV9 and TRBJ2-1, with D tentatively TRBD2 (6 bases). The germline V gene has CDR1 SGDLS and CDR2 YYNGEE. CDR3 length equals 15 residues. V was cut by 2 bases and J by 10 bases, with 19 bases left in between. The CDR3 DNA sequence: TGTGCCAGCAGCGTTGGGACTGGCGGGGTCCGGGAGCAGTTCTTC. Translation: CASSVGTGGVREQFF.

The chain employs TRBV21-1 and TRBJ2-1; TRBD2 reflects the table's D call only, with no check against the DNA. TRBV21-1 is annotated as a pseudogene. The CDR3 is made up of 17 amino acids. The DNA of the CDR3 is TGTGCCAGCATAAAGCGGGCTAGCGGTTATCCCGGCAATGAGCAGTTCTTC. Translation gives CASIKRASGYPGNEQFF.

The CDR3 loop reads CASSLSPADEQFF. CDR3 coding DNA: TGTGCCAGCAGCTTAAGCCCAGCGGATGAGCAGTTCTTC. V and J are TRBV7-3 and TRBJ2-1; a possible D gene is TRBD2 (5 bases). V was pared by 1 base and J by 8 bases, with 9 bases between. CDR1 and CDR2 from the germline V gene are SGHTA and FQGTGA. The CDR3 is 13 residues long. The whole variable domain, remainder taken from reference TRBV7-3 and TRBJ2-1, is GAGVSQTPSNKVTEKGKYVELRCDPISGHTALYWYRQSLGQGPEFLIYFQGTGAADDSGLPNDRFFAVRPEGSVSTLKIQRTERGDSAVYLCASSLSPADEQFFGPGTRLTVL.

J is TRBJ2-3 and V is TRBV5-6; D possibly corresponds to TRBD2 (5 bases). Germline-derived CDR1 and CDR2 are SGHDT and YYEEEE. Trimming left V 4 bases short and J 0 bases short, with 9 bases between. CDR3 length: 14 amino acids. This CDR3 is CASSNRGSTDTQYF. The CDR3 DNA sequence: TGTGCCAGCAGCAATCGGGGAAGCACAGATACGCAGTATTTT.

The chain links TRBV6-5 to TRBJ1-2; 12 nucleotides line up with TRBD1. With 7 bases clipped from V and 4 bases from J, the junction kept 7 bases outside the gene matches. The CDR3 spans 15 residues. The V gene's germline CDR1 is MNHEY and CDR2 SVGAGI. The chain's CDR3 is CASTRGTGGSYGYTF. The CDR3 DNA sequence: TGTGCCAGCACGAGAGGGACAGGGGGCAGCTATGGCTACACCTTC.

CDR3 nucleotides: TGTGCCAGCAGTTCTCGACTAGCGGGAGGATACTACAATGAGCAGTTCTTC. Translating it yields CASSSRLAGGYYNEQFF. The chain uses TRBV27 and TRBJ2-1, with 13 bases that match TRBD2. Germline assignment: CDR1 MNHEY and CDR2 SMNVEV (reference sequence). CDR3 length: 17 amino acids. V lost 4 bases to trimming and J lost 3 bases; unmatched junction nucleotides: 6.

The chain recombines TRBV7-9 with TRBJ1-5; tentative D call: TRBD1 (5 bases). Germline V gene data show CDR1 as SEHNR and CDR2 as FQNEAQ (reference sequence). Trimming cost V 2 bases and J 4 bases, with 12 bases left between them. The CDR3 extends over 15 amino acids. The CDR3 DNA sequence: TGTGCCAGCAGCTTACAGGGCAATGGGAATCAGCCCCAGCATTTT. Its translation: CASSLQGNGNQPQHF.

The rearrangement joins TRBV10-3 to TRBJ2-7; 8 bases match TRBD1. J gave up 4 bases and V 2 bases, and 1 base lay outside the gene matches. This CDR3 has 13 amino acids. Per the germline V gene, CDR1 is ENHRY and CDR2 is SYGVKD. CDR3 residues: CAISEQGAYEQYF. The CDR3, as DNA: TGTGCCATCAGTGAGCAGGGGGCTTACGAGCAGTACTTC.

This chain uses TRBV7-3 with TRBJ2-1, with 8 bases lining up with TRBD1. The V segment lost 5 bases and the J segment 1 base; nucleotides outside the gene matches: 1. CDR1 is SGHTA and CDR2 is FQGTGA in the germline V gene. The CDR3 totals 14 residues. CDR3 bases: TGTGCCAGCAGCCGACAGGGGTCCTACAATGAGCAGTTCTTC. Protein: CASSRQGSYNEQFF.

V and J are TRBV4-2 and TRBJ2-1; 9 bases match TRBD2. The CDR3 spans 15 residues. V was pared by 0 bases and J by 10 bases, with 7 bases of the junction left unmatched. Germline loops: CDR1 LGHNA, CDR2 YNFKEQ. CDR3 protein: CASSQDSRSGGEQFF. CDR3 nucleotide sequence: TGTGCCAGCAGCCAAGATTCGAGGAGCGGGGGGGAGCAGTTCTTC.

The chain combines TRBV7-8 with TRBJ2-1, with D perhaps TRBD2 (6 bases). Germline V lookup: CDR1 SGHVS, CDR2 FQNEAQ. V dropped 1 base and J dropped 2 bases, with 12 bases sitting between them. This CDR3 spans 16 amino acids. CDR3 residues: CASSLVIGGAYNEQFF. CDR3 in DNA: TGTGCCAGCAGCTTAGTTATAGGCGGGGCCTACAATGAGCAGTTCTTC.

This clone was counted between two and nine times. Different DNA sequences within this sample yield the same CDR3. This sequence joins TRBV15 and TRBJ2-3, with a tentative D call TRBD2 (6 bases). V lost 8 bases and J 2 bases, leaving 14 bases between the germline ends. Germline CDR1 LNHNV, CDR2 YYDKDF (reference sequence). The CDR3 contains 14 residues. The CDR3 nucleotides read TGTGCCACCTCCTCGAGCGGGTACACAGATACGCAGTATTTT. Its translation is CATSSSGYTDTQYF.

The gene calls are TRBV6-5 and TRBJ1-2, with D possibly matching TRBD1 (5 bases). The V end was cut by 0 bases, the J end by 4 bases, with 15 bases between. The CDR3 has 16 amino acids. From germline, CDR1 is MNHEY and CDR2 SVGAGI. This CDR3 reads CASSYSTAGPFYGYTF. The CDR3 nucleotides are TGTGCCAGCAGTTACTCGACGGCAGGGCCCTTCTATGGCTACACCTTC.

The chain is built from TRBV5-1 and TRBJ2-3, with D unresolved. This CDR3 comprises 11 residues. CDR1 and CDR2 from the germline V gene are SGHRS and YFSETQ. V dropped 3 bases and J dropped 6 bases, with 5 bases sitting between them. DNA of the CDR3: TGCGCCAGCAGCTCACTCGATACGCAGTATTTT. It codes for CASSSLDTQYF.

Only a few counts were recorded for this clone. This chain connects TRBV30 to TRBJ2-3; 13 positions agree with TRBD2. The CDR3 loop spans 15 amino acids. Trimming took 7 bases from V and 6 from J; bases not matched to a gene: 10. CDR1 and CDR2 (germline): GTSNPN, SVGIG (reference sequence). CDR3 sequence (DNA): TGTGCCTACTCCCCGGGACTAGCGGGGAGGGATACGCAGTATTTT. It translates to CAYSPGLAGRDTQYF.

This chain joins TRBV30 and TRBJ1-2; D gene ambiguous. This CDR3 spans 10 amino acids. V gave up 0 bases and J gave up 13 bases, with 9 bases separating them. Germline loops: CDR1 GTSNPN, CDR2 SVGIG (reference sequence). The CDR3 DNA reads TGTGCCTGGAGTGTGGAGCGGAGCACCTTC. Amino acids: CAWSVERSTF.

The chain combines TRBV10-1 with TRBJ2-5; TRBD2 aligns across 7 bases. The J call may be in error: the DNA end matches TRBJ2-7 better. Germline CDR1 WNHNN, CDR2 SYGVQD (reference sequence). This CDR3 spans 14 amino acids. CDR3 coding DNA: TGCGCCAGCAGTGCCCGGGGGGTCTCCTACGAGCAGTACTTC. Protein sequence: CASSARGVSYEQYF.

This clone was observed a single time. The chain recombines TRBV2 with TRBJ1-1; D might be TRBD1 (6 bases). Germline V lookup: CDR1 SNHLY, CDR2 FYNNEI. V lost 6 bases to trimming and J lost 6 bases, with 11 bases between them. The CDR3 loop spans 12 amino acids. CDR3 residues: CASREDSAEAFF. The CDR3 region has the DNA TGTGCCAGCAGGGAGGACAGTGCTGAAGCTTTCTTT. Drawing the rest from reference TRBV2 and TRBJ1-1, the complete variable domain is EPEVTQTPSHQVTQMGQEVILRCVPISNHLYFYWYRQILGQKVEFLVSFYNNEISEKSEIFDDQFSVERPDGSNFTLKIRSTKLEDSAMYFCASREDSAEAFFGQGTRLTVV.

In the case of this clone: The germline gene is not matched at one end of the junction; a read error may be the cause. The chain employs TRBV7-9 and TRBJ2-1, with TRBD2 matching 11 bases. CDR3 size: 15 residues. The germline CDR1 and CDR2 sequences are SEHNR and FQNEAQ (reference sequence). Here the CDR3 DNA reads TGTGCCAGCAGCGTAGCGGGGGGGTTATACAATGAGCAGTTCTTC. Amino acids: CASSVAGGLYNEQFF.

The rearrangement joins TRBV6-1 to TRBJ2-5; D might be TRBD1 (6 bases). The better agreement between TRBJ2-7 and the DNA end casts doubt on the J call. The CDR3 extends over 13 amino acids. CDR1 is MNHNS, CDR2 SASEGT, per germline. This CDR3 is CASSTGQVYEQYF. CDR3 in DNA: TGTGCCAGCAGCACAGGGCAGGTCTACGAGCAGTACTTC.

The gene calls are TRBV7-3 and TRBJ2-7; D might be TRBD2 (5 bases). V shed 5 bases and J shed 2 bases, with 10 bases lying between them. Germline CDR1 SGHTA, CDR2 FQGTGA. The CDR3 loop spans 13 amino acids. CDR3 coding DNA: TGTGCCAGCAGCCGAGGGTCGGCCTACGAGCAGTACTTC. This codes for CASSRGSAYEQYF.

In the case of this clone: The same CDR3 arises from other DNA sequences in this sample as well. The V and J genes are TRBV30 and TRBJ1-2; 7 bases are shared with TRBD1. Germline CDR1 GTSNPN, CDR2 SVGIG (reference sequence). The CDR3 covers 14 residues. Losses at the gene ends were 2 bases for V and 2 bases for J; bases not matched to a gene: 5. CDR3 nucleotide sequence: TGTGCCTGGAGTTCGGGACAGAAGAACTATGGCTACACCTTC. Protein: CAWSSGQKNYGYTF. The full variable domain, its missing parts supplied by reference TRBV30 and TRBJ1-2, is SQTIHQWPATLVQPVGSPLSLECTVEGTSNPNLYWYRQAAGRGLQLLFYSVGIGQISSEVPQNLSASRPQDRQFILSSKKLLLSDSGFYLCAWSSGQKNYGYTFGSGTRLTVV.

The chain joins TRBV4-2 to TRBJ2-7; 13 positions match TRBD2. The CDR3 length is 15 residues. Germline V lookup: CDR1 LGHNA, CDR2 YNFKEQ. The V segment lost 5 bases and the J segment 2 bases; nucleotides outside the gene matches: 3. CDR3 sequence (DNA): TGTGCCAGCAGCTTACTAGCGGGAGGGCCCTACGAGCAGTACTTC. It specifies CASSLLAGGPYEQYF.

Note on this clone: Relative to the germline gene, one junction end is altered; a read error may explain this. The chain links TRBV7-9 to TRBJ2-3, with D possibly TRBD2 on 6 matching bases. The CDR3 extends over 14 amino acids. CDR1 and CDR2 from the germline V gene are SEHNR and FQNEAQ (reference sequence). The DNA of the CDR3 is TGTTCCAGCAGCTTCGGAGGGGGCACAGATACGCAGTATTTT. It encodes CSSSFGGGTDTQYF.

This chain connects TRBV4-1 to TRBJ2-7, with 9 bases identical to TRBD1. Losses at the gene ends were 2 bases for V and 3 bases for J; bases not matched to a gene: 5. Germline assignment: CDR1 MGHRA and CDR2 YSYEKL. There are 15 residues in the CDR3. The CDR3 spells CASSQQPGQGYEQYF. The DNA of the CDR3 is TGCGCCAGCAGCCAACAACCGGGACAGGGCTACGAGCAGTACTTC.

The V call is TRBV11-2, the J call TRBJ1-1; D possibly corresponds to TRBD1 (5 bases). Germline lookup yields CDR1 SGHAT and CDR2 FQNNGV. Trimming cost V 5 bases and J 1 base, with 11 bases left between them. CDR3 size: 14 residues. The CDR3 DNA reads TGTGCCAGCAGCCAGGTGGGGGGGAACACTGAAGCTTTCTTT. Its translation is CASSQVGGNTEAFF.